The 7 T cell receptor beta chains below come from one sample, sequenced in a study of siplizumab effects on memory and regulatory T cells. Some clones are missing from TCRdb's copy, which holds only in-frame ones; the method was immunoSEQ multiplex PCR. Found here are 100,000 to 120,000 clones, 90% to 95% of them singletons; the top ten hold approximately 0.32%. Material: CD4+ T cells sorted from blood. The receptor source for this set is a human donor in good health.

The CDR3 is CASSPTMGGGSSNYGYTF. The CDR3 DNA reads as TGTGCCAGCTCACCTACGATGGGGGGCGGCTCCTCTAACTATGGCTACACCTTC. The chain links TRBV18 to TRBJ1-2; possible D gene TRBD1, 6 bases. The CDR3 sequence is 18 residues long. Per germline, CDR1 KGHSH and CDR2 LQKENI. V was cut by 3 bases and J by 0 bases, with 20 bases left in between.

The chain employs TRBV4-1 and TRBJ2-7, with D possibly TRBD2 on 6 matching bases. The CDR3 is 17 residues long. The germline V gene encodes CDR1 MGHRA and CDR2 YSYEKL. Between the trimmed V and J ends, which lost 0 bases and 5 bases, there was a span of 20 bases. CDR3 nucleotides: TGCGCCAGCAGCCAAGAACGGCGGGGTAAGTTTCTCCACGAGCAGTACTTC. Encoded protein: CASSQERRGKFLHEQYF.

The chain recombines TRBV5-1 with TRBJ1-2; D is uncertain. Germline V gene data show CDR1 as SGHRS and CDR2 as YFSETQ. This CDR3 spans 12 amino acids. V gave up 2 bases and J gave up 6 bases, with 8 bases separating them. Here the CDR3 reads CASSFNTDGYTF. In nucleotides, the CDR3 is TGCGCCAGCAGCTTCAATACAGATGGCTACACCTTC.

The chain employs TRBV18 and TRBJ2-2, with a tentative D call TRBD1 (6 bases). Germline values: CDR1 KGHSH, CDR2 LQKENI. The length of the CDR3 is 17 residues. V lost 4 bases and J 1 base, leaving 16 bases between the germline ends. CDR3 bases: TGTGCCAGCTCACGATCTCCCGGGACACAGAACACCGGGGAGCTGTTTTTT. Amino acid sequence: CASSRSPGTQNTGELFF.

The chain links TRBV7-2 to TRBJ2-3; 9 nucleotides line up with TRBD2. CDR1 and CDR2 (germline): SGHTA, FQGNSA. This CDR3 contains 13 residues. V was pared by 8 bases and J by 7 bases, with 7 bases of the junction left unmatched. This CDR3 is CASLRAGGNTQYF. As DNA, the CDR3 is TGTGCCAGCCTAAGGGCGGGAGGGAATACGCAGTATTTT. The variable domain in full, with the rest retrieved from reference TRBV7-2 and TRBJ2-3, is GAGVSQSPSNKVTEKGKDVELRCDPISGHTALYWYRQSLGQGLEFLIYFQGNSAPDKSGLPSDRFSAERTGGSVSTLTIQRTQQEDSAVYLCASLRAGGNTQYFGPGTRLTVL.

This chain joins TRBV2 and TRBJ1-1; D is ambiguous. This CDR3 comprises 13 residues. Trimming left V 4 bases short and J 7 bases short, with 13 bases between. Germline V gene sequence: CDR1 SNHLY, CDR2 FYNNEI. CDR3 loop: CASSGPDSSEAFF. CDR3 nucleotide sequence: TGTGCCAGCAGTGGACCGGACTCCAGTGAAGCTTTCTTT.

CDR3 sequence (DNA): TGTGCCAGTAGGTGGATCATGGGGACTGAAGCTTTCTTT. Translation gives CASRWIMGTEAFF. The chain joins TRBV19 to TRBJ1-1; no reliable D call. The CDR3 loop spans 13 amino acids. V dropped 6 bases and J dropped 5 bases, with 13 bases sitting between them. CDR1 is LNHDA and CDR2 is SQIVND in the germline V gene (reference sequence). Looking up the rest from reference TRBV19 and TRBJ1-1 gives the full variable domain: DGGITQSPKYLFRKEGQNVTLSCEQNLNHDAMYWYRQDPGQGLRLIYYSQIVNDFQKGDIAEGYSVSREKKESFPLTVTSAQKNPTAFYLCASRWIMGTEAFFGQGTRLTVV.